These 23 T cell receptor beta chains were sequenced from one sample in a study of OX40 agonist ivuxolimab in advanced cancers. Data came from immunoSEQ multiplex PCR; TCRdb stores just in-frame clones and leaves some out. The sample contains some 77,000 clones, 80% to 90% of which appear only once. This material consisted of CD4+ or CD8+ T cells sorted from blood, taken in a trial of the OX40 agonist ivuxolimab. The origin of the receptors is an adult with an advanced solid tumor such as melanoma, head and neck, liver or kidney cancer.

This clone was picked up a small number of times. CDR3 in amino acids: CAFTDRGNQPQHF. As DNA, the CDR3 is TGTGCCTTTACGGACAGGGGCAATCAGCCCCAGCATTTT. The rearrangement links TRBV30 to TRBJ1-5; TRBD1 aligns across 8 bases. The germline gives CDR1 GTSNPN, CDR2 SVGIG (reference sequence). V was pared by 7 bases and J by 2 bases, with 4 bases of the junction left unmatched. The CDR3 runs 13 residues.

The chain recombines TRBV5-6 with TRBJ2-7, with TRBD1 matching 7 bases. The germline gives CDR1 SGHDT, CDR2 YYEEEE. The CDR3 is 15 amino acids. Trimming took 4 bases from V and 1 from J; bases not matched to a gene: 8. The CDR3 sequence is CASSLKGAPSYEQYF. In nucleotides, the CDR3 is TGTGCCAGCAGCCTGAAGGGGGCACCTTCCTACGAGCAGTACTTC.

This chain joins TRBV5-1 and TRBJ2-7; D may be TRBD2 (6 bases). The germline CDR1 and CDR2 sequences are SGHRS and YFSETQ. Deletions cut 0 bases from V and 2 bases from J, with 12 bases between. The CDR3 runs to 15 residues. CDR3 nucleotide sequence: TGCGCCAGCAGCTTGGTGCAGGGAGGCACCTACGAGCAGTACTTC. Its translation: CASSLVQGGTYEQYF. Together with reference TRBV5-1 and TRBJ2-7, the CDR3 gives the full variable domain: KAGVTQTPRYLIKTRGQQVTLSCSPISGHRSVSWYQQTPGQGLQFLFEYFSETQRNKGNFPGRFSGRQFSNSRSEMNVSTLELGDSALYLCASSLVQGGTYEQYFGPGTRLTVT.

This chain joins TRBV5-1 and TRBJ1-1, with TRBD1 as a possible D gene (5 bases). The germline gives CDR1 SGHRS, CDR2 YFSETQ. The CDR3 runs to 15 residues. Trimming removed 4 bases at V and 1 base at J, with 14 bases between. The CDR3 nucleotides read TGCGCCAGCAGCCCTCGGGGCACTCCGAACACTGAAGCTTTCTTT. This codes for CASSPRGTPNTEAFF.

The table lists this clone with a count of one. The chain links TRBV5-1 to TRBJ1-1, with TRBD1 matching over 9 bases. The CDR3 is 16 amino acids. Per germline, CDR1 SGHRS and CDR2 YFSETQ. V was pared by 0 bases and J by 1 base, with 4 bases of the junction left unmatched. CDR3 residues: CASSLDRGPKNTEAFF. The CDR3 DNA is TGCGCCAGCAGCTTGGACAGGGGGCCTAAGAACACTGAAGCTTTCTTT.

The V call is TRBV7-6, the J call TRBJ2-1; 11 bases match TRBD2. Germline trimming cut 5 bases from V and 7 bases from J; bases unmatched to any gene: 7. Germline V CDR1 and CDR2: SGHVS, FNYEAQ. The CDR3 contains 15 residues. CDR3 region: CASSHSGGAKNEQFF. The DNA of the CDR3 is TGTGCCAGCAGCCATAGCGGGGGGGCCAAAAATGAGCAGTTCTTC.

CDR3 loop: CASSLQGSSYGANVLTF. As DNA, the CDR3 is TGCGCCAGCAGCTTGCAGGGGAGCTCTTATGGGGCCAACGTCCTGACTTTC. The chain is built from TRBV5-1 and TRBJ2-6; the D gene is possibly TRBD1 (6 bases). V lost 1 base, J lost 3 bases, and 14 bases lay in between. The CDR3 extends over 17 amino acids. Germline assignment: CDR1 SGHRS and CDR2 YFSETQ. The full variable domain, rest sourced from reference TRBV5-1 and TRBJ2-6, is KAGVTQTPRYLIKTRGQQVTLSCSPISGHRSVSWYQQTPGQGLQFLFEYFSETQRNKGNFPGRFSGRQFSNSRSEMNVSTLELGDSALYLCASSLQGSSYGANVLTFGAGSRLTVL.

The chain uses TRBV4-1 and TRBJ2-1; TRBD2 matches 12 bases. J gave up 0 bases and V 0 bases, and 12 bases lay outside the gene matches. The CDR3 spans 21 residues. Germline V CDR1 and CDR2: MGHRA, YSYEKL. CDR3 bases: TGCGCCAGCAGCCAAGAGGTCCCGGGACTAGCGGGTAGCCGCTCCTACAATGAGCAGTTCTTC. Amino acid sequence: CASSQEVPGLAGSRSYNEQFF.

In this sample, this clone turned up once. This chain joins TRBV11-2 and TRBJ1-2; D not resolved. V was shortened by 5 bases and J by 0 bases, with 13 bases between the two germline ends. The CDR3 contains 15 residues. The V gene's germline CDR1 is SGHAT and CDR2 FQNNGV. The CDR3 sequence: CASSQIHRANYGYTF. The CDR3 DNA reads TGTGCCAGCAGCCAAATCCATCGGGCTAACTATGGCTACACCTTC.

The chain links TRBV29-1 to TRBJ2-7; weak D call: TRBD1 (8 bases). V dropped 3 bases and J dropped 0 bases, with 15 bases sitting between them. The CDR3 is 15 amino acids. CDR1 SQVTM and CDR2 ANQGSEA come from the germline V gene. DNA for the CDR3: TGCAGCGTTGAGGGGGGGACAGGAAGCTCCTACGAGCAGTACTTC. Translated: CSVEGGTGSSYEQYF.

This clone turned up a few times. The chain recombines TRBV6-6 with TRBJ1-3; D remains ambiguous. Germline V gene lookup returns CDR1 MNHNY and CDR2 SVGAGI (reference sequence). This CDR3 comprises 14 residues. The V and J ends lost 4 bases and 0 bases respectively, with 7 bases between them. The CDR3 coding sequence is TGTGCCAGCAGTTCCGATAACTCTGGAAACACCATATATTTT. This gives the protein CASSSDNSGNTIYF.

The chain combines TRBV6-1 with TRBJ1-5; TRBD1 agrees at 8 bases. The V and J ends lost 8 bases and 5 bases, in that order; junction bases with no gene match: 11. Germline V gene lookup returns CDR1 MNHNS and CDR2 SASEGT. CDR3 size: 15 residues. The CDR3 spells CASGRLTGGDQPQHF. As DNA, the CDR3 is TGTGCCAGCGGCCGCCTTACAGGGGGGGATCAGCCCCAGCATTTT.

V and J are TRBV7-2 and TRBJ2-1; TRBD1 agrees at 10 bases. V shed 5 bases, J shed 5 bases, and the junction held 9 bases outside the gene matches. The germline gives CDR1 SGHTA, CDR2 FQGNSA. The CDR3 contains 16 residues. CDR3 in amino acids: CASSPRDRGTNNEQFF. As DNA, the CDR3 is TGTGCCAGCAGCCCTCGGGACAGGGGTACAAACAATGAGCAGTTCTTC.

This clone was detected once. This rearrangement joins TRBV27 to TRBJ1-6; a possible D gene is TRBD1 (6 bases). The length of the CDR3 is 15 residues. CDR1 is MNHEY and CDR2 is SMNVEV in the germline V gene (reference sequence). Between the trimmed V and J ends, which lost 4 bases and 9 bases, there was a span of 16 bases. The CDR3 nucleotides read TGTGCCAGCAGTTCTGGATCAGGGGCTGGTTCACCCCTCCACTTT. It yields the protein CASSSGSGAGSPLHF.

This chain joins TRBV14 and TRBJ2-3; 9 bases match TRBD2. Looked up from germline, CDR1 is SGHDN and CDR2 is FVKESK. The CDR3 extends over 16 amino acids. The ends lost 0 bases at V and 2 bases at J; junction bases unmatched: 3. CDR3 in DNA: TGTGCCAGCAGCCAAGAGCTAGCGGGGCACACAGATACGCAGTATTTT. It translates to CASSQELAGHTDTQYF. Full variable domain (outside the CDR3, taken from reference TRBV14 and TRBJ2-3): EAGVTQFPSHSVIEKGQTVTLRCDPISGHDNLYWYRRVMGKEIKFLLHFVKESKQDESGMPNNRFLAERTGGTYSTLKVQPAELEDSGVYFCASSQELAGHTDTQYFGPGTRLTVL.

This clone came up a few times. This chain links TRBV23-1 with TRBJ1-2, with TRBD1 matching 10 bases. TRBV23-1 is an ORF for which the function is uncertain. The CDR3 runs 15 residues. V gave up 2 bases and J gave up 7 bases; unmatched junction bases: 7. The CDR3 sequence is CASSQRGQGSGGYTF. The CDR3 nucleotides read TGCGCCAGCAGTCAAAGGGGACAGGGGTCGGGTGGCTACACCTTC.

The chain carries TRBV6-5 and TRBJ2-7; a weak D match, TRBD2 (5 bases). V lost 0 bases, J lost 3 bases, and 12 bases lay in between. CDR3 length equals 15 residues. From germline, CDR1 is MNHEY and CDR2 SVGAGI. The CDR3 reads CASSYSSHGSYEQYF. As DNA, the CDR3 is TGTGCCAGCAGTTACTCGTCGCATGGGAGCTACGAGCAGTACTTC.

The J gene is TRBJ2-3, the V gene TRBV5-4, with 8 bases lining up with TRBD2. The CDR3 runs to 15 residues. The germline V gene encodes CDR1 SGHNT and CDR2 YYREEE (reference sequence). The V gene end was trimmed by 1 base and the J gene end by 2 bases; junction bases not matched to a gene: 3. Here the CDR3 DNA reads TGTGCCAGCAGCTTGCGGGGGGGCGTCACAGATACGCAGTATTTT. As protein: CASSLRGGVTDTQYF.

The CDR3 spells CASSLWYNEQFF. CDR3 in DNA: TGTGCCAGCAGCTTATGGTACAATGAGCAGTTCTTC. The V and J genes are TRBV7-2 and TRBJ2-1; unclear D gene. The CDR3 extends over 12 amino acids. Germline V gives CDR1 SGHTA, CDR2 FQGNSA. V was pared by 2 bases and J by 4 bases, with 3 bases between. The entire variable domain, with the rest obtained from reference TRBV7-2 and TRBJ2-1, is as follows: GAGVSQSPSNKVTEKGKDVELRCDPISGHTALYWYRQSLGQGLEFLIYFQGNSAPDKSGLPSDRFSAERTGGSVSTLTIQRTQQEDSAVYLCASSLWYNEQFFGPGTRLTVL.

This rearrangement joins TRBV7-2 to TRBJ1-5; 8 positions agree with TRBD1. There are 15 residues in the CDR3. The V gene end was trimmed by 2 bases and the J gene end by 5 bases; junction bases not matched to a gene: 5. Per germline, CDR1 SGHTA and CDR2 FQGNSA. CDR3 region: CASSLRTGRDQPQHF. The CDR3, as DNA: TGTGCCAGCAGCTTAAGGACAGGGAGGGATCAGCCCCAGCATTTT.

The rearrangement links TRBV7-2 to TRBJ1-2; D is unclear. The germline V and J ends were trimmed by 5 bases and 2 bases, with 6 bases remaining between them. This CDR3 is built from 12 residues. Germline assignment: CDR1 SGHTA and CDR2 FQGNSA. As DNA, the CDR3 is TGTGCCAGCAGCGTCAGAAACTATGGCTACACCTTC. Its protein product is CASSVRNYGYTF.

The chain uses TRBV14 and TRBJ1-1; no definite D call. The germline CDR1 and CDR2 sequences are SGHDN and FVKESK. The CDR3 consists of 15 residues. V lost 1 base and J lost 1, with 10 bases in between. The CDR3 bases are TGTGCCAGCAGCCAAGGTTTGGTTCCGAACACTGAAGCTTTCTTT. Its translation is CASSQGLVPNTEAFF. Variable domain in full (rest from reference TRBV14 and TRBJ1-1): EAGVTQFPSHSVIEKGQTVTLRCDPISGHDNLYWYRRVMGKEIKFLLHFVKESKQDESGMPNNRFLAERTGGTYSTLKVQPAELEDSGVYFCASSQGLVPNTEAFFGQGTRLTVV.

The rearrangement uses TRBV5-8 and TRBJ2-7, with D perhaps being TRBD1 or TRBD2 (5 bases each). V lost 6 bases and J 0 bases, leaving 13 bases between the germline ends. CDR3 length: 14 residues. Germline CDR1 and CDR2: SGHTS and YDEGEE. The chain's CDR3 is CASILWGSSYEQYF. The CDR3 bases are TGTGCCAGCATTCTCTGGGGGTCCTCCTACGAGCAGTACTTC.